This T cell receptor (beta chain) emerged from a study of shared clonotypes between healthy human individuals (dated by TCRdb to the early 2020s). About the investigation overall: The cohort comprised a couple of women and a few men aged 18 to 49 years. To estimate repertoire size and how much clonotypes are shared between individuals, the study performed deep sequencing of blood TCR repertoires from 4 to 6 healthy adults. To increase sequencing depth and limit assay-specific biases, TCR repertoire library preparation and sequencing were carried out by different laboratories using diverse techniques. Per donor, leukapheresis produced somewhere between about 0.9 and 10 billion PBMCs. General findings and caveats noted by the study authors: Pairwise subsampling indicated that sequencing depth was expected to affect the degree of clonotype sharing among donors. Because the study included only a small number of donors, the genetic and exposure-history diversity represented was limited. Only blood was sampled, and tissue TCR repertoires likely differ from those in blood.

Using the deep immunoSEQ assay, TCR CDR3 regions were amplified from genomic DNA by multiplex PCR. Extracted genomic DNA from each cell subset was distributed evenly across all wells of several immunoSEQ 96-well plates, and each plate was treated as a replicate. For unsorted PBMC, about 0.3 ug genomic DNA, equal to 32,000 or so T cell genomes, was loaded into each replicate PCR. Ten immunoSEQ deep assay plates were used to sequence the unsorted PBMC genomic DNA. The purified libraries were quantified using a Qubit 3.0 fluorometer, sized with a Bioanalyzer 2100, and then quantified again using the KAPA Library Quantification kit. Every immunoSEQ 96-well plate was sequenced on a dedicated single-read 150-cycle Illumina NextSeq 550 flow cell. Per the original workflow: Because only junctional sequences without quality scores were contained in the immunoSEQ output, filtering matching that applied to full-length reads could not be performed. To assign V/J genes and CDR3, sequences were annotated using PyIR, a Python wrapper for IgBLAST v1.9, with IMGT germline references. Any read was removed if the V/J assignment was weak (E-value above 1e-6), the CDR3 was missing, or the read contained stop codons, out-of-frame junctions, or ambiguous translated residues. A V3J clonotype was defined by an identical inferred V gene, J gene, and CDR3 amino acid sequence. Percentage overlap between repertoires was computed as shared unique clonotypes divided by the size of the smaller repertoire. RTK rarefaction, the Chao1 estimator, and Recon v2.1 estimates of unobserved clonotypes were used to assess repertoire richness. Here the immuneACCESS table is served through TCRdb, limited to in-frame sequences with V and J called. Missing clones are a known gap in these copies; in checked studies unresolved V genes cover under half, and the rest lacks a known reason. V and J calls and clone size come straight from that table; D and trimming were deduced from the DNA. The sample table shows 450,000 to 650,000 clones, and roughly four fifths are seen once. The top ten constitute around 12% of the sample.

Relative to germline, V is missing 2 bases and J is missing 9 bases, with 17 bases of the junction outside any gene match. The germline V gene specifies SGHRS as CDR1 and YFSETQ as CDR2. Reading from cysteine to phenylalanine, the CDR3 counts 18 amino acids. Only the CDR3 DNA stays, 54 bases, in frame from base 1. Healthy HIV-negative adults with no recently reported acute infections or vaccinations were included as donors. Every donor was a Caucasian adult living in Nashville, Tennessee, USA. For unsorted samples, about 87 million PBMCs were counted, and genomic DNA was extracted using the QIAamp DNA Blood Mini kit. After blood collection by leukapheresis, PBMCs were isolated using Ficoll-Histopaque density gradient centrifugation and then cryopreserved in the vapor phase of liquid nitrogen. In the case of this clone: Its antigen is currently not known. There are no base qualities to consult, and no much larger clone falls within one base.

The source of this sequence is a woman aged 40 to 55 in good health. Some clones in this sample may be carry-over from other donors' samples. Rearrangement joined TRBV5-1 to TRBJ2-1, with 10 middle bases fitting TRBD2. The sample taken for sequencing was PBMCs. The CDR3 corresponds to CASSLRAGGPFSGGEQFF. The nucleotide sequence reads as follows: TGCGCCAGCAGCTTAAGAGCGGGAGGGCCTTTCTCCGGAGGTGAGCAGTTCTTC.